This T cell receptor beta chain came from a study of patients and donors after allogeneic stem cell transplantation. Germline V gene data show CDR1 as DFQATT and CDR2 as SNEGSKA (reference sequence). V trimming: 6 bases; J trimming: 6 bases; junction bases outside the gene matches: 7. The CDR3 is 13 residues long. A single record per CDR3 protein comes from TCRdb applying MiXCR to the RT-PCR reads. The data show fewer than 500,000 distinct CDR3 sequences, with around 15% seen just once and around 6.8% held by the top ten. The rearrangement uses TRBV20-1 and TRBJ2-7; 11 nucleotides align to TRBD2. This sequence originates from a human donor who was either an allogeneic HSCT recipient or a stem cell or donor lymphocyte infusion donor (not recorded which). It is not recorded whose cells these are; they may come from a transplant donor. Source material: blood, either unsorted or a sorted T cell fraction (not recorded which). DNA of the CDR3: TGCAGTGCCTCGATACTAGCGGGGGCCGAGCAGTACTTC. Translation: CSASILAGAEQYF.